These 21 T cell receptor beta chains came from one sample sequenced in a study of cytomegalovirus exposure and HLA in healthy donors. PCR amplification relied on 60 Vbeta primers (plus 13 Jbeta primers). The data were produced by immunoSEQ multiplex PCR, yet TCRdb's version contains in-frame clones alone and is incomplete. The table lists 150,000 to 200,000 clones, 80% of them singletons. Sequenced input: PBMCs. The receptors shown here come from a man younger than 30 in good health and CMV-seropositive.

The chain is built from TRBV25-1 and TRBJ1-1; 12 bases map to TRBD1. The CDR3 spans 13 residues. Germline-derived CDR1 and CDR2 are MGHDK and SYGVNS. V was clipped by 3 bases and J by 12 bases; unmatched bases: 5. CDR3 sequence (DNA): TGTGCCAGCAGTGACCCGGGGACAGGGGGCCCTTTCTTT. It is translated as CASSDPGTGGPFF.

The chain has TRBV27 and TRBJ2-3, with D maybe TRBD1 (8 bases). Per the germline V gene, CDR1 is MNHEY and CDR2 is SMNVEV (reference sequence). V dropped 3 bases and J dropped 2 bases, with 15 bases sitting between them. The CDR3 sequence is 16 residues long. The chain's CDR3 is CASSFDRGGDTDTQYF. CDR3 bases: TGTGCCAGCAGTTTCGACAGGGGAGGGGACACAGATACGCAGTATTTT.

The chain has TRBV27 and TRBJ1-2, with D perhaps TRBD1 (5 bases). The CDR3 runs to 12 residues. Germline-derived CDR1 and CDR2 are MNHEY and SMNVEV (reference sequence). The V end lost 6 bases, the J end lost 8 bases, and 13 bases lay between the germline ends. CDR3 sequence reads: CASSPGTSGYTF. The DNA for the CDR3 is TGTGCCAGCAGCCCCGGGACTTCGGGCTACACCTTC.

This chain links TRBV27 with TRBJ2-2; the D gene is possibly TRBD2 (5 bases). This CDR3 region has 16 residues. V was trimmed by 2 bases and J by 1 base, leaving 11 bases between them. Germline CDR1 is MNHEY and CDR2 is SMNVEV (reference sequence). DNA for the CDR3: TGTGCCAGCAGTTTACAAGAGGGATGGAACACCGGGGAGCTGTTTTTT. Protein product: CASSLQEGWNTGELFF.

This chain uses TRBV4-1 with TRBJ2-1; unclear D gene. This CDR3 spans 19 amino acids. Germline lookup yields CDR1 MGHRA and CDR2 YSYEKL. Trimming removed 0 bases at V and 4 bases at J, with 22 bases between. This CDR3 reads CASSQEVQVGVTRYNEQFF. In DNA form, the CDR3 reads TGCGCCAGCAGCCAAGAAGTTCAGGTTGGCGTAACAAGGTACAATGAGCAGTTCTTC.

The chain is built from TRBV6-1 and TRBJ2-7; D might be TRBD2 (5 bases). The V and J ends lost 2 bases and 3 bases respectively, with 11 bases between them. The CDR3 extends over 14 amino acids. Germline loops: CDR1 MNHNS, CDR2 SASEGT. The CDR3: CASSESGGYYEQYF. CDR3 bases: TGTGCCAGCAGTGAATCCGGCGGGTACTACGAGCAGTACTTC.

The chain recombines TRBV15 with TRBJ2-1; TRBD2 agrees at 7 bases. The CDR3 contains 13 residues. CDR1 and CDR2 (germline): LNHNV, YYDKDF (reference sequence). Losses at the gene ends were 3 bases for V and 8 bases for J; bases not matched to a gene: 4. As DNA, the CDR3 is TGTGCCACCAGCAGGGTCCGGGGGGATGAGCAGTTCTTC. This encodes CATSRVRGDEQFF.

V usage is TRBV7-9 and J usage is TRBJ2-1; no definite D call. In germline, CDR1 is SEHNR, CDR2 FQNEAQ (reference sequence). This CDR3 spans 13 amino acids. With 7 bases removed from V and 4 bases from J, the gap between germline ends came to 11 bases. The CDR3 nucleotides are TGTGCCAGCAACAGCTTCGGATACAATGAGCAGTTCTTC. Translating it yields CASNSFGYNEQFF.

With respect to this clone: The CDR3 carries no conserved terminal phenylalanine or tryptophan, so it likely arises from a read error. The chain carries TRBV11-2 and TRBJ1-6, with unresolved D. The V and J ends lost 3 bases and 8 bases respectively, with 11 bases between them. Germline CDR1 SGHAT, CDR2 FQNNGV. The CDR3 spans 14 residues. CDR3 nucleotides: TGTGCCAGCAGCTTGAGGGTTCTCGATTCACCCCTCCACCTT. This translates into CASSLRVLDSPLHL.

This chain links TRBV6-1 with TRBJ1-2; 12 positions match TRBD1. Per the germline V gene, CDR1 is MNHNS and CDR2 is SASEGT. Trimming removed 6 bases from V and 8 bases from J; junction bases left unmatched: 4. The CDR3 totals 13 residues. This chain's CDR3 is CASRTGTGGGYTF. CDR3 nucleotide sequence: TGTGCCAGCAGGACCGGGACAGGGGGCGGCTACACCTTC.

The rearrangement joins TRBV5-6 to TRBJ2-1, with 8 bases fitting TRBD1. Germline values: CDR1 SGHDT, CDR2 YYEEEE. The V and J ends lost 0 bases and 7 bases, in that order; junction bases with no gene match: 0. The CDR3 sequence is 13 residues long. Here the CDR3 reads CASSLGQGNEQFF. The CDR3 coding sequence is TGTGCCAGCAGCTTGGGACAGGGGAATGAGCAGTTCTTC.

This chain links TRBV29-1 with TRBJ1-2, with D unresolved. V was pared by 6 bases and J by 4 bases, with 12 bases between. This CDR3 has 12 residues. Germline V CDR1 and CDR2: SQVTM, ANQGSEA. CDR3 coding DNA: TGCAGCGTCGTTTCGGGGTTCTATGGCTACACCTTC. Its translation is CSVVSGFYGYTF.

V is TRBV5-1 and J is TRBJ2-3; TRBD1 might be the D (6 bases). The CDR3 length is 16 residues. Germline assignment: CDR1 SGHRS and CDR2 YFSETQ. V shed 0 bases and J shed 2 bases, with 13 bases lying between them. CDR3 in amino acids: CASSLDSAGDTDTQYF. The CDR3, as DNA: TGCGCCAGCAGCTTGGATTCGGCAGGGGACACAGATACGCAGTATTTT.

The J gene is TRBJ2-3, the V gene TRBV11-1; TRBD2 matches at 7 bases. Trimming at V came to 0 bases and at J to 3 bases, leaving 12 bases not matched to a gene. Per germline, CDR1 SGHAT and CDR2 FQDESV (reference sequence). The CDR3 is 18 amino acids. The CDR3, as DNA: TGTGCCAGCAGCTTAGCCCGGCGGACTAGTGGGGGTACAGATACGCAGTATTTT. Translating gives CASSLARRTSGGTDTQYF.

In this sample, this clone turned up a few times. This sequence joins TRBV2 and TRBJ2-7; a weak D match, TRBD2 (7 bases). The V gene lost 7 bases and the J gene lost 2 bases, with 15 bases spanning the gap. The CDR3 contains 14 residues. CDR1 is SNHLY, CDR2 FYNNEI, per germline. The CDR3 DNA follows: TGTGCCAGCAACAGGGAGGGGCCCCCCTACGAGCAGTACTTC. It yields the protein CASNREGPPYEQYF. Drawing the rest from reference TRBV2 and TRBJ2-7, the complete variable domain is EPEVTQTPSHQVTQMGQEVILRCVPISNHLYFYWYRQILGQKVEFLVSFYNNEISEKSEIFDDQFSVERPDGSNFTLKIRSTKLEDSAMYFCASNREGPPYEQYFGPGTRLTVT.

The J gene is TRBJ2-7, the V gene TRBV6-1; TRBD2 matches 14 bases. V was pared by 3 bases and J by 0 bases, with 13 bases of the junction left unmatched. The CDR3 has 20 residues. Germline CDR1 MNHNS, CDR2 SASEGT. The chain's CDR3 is CASSDLGSGLAGEFSYEQYF. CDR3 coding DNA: TGTGCCAGCAGTGACCTGGGCTCGGGACTAGCGGGAGAGTTCTCCTACGAGCAGTACTTC.

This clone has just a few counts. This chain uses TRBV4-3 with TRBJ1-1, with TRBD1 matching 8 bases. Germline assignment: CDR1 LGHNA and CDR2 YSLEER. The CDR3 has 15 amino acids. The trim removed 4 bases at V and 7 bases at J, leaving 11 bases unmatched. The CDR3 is CASSRNPGQDVEAFF. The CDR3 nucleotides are TGCGCCAGCAGCCGTAATCCGGGACAGGACGTTGAAGCTTTCTTT.

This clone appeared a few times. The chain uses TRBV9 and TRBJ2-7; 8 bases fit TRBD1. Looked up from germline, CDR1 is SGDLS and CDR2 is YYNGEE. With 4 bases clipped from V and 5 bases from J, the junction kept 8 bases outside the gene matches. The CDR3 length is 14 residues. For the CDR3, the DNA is TGTGCCAGCAGCCCTCCGACAGGGGAGCACGAGCAGTACTTC. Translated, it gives CASSPPTGEHEQYF.

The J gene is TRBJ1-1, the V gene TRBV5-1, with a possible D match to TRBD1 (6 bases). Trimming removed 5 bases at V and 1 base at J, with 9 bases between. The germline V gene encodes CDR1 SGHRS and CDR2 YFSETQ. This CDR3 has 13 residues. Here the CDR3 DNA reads TGCGCCAGCAGTGGACAGTGGAACACTGAAGCTTTCTTT. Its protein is CASSGQWNTEAFF.

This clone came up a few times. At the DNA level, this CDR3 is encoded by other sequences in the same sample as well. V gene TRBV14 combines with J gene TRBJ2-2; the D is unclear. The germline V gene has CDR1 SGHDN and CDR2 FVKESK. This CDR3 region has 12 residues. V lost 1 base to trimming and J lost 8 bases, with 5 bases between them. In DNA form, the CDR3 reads TGTGCCAGCAGCCAAGTATCTGGGGAGCTGTTTTTT. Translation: CASSQVSGELFF.

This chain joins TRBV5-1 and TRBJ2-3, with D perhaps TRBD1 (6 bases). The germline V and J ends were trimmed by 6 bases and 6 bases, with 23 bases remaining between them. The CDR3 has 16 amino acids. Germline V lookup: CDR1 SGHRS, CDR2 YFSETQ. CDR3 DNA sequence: TGCGCCAGCACCTTAGGCAATCCCGCAGGGGCCGATACGCAGTATTTT. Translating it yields CASTLGNPAGADTQYF.